This T cell receptor (beta chain) was recovered during a study of cytomegalovirus exposure and HLA in healthy donors. Study-wide points: Trimming of TCR beta V- and J-genes showed a link, identified in a later analysis, to a missense DCLRE1C variant. Across donors, most TCRs were seen rarely, yet some public ones were widespread.

PCR involved 60 Vbeta and 13 Jbeta primers. Sequencing used immunoSEQ multiplex PCR; TCRdb keeps in-frame clones, though not all of them. The data contain 140,000 to 150,000 clones, over 60% of them singletons. Turning to this clone: Its target is unknown.

The CDR3 extends over 17 amino acids. The sequencing input was PBMCs. This TCR was recovered from a woman aged 60-75 years in good health and CMV-seronegative. The chain employs TRBV1 and TRBJ2-1; the table gives TRBD2 as D, unverified against the DNA. TRBV1 counts as a pseudogene. Here the CDR3 reads CTSSHCASGGSANEQFF. The CDR3, as DNA: TGCACCAGCAGCCACTGCGCGTCGGGCGGGAGCGCAAATGAGCAGTTCTTC.